Presented here are 20 T cell receptor beta chains from one specimen sequenced in a study of graft-versus-host responses after intestinal transplantation. These receptors' antigens are unknown. Data came from immunoSEQ multiplex PCR; TCRdb stores just in-frame clones and leaves some out. The table lists more than 40,000 clones, roughly 95% of them singletons. Here the sequenced sample was unstimulated CD8+ T cells sorted from spleen or lymph node cells, taken before transplant. Receptors originate from a human donor who was the organ donor for an intestinal transplant.

This chain joins TRBV13 and TRBJ1-2; 7 nucleotides match TRBD1. V shed 0 bases and J 3 bases; nucleotides not matched to a gene: 7. Germline CDR1 PRHDT, CDR2 FYEKMQ (reference sequence). The CDR3 extends over 16 amino acids. Written as DNA, the CDR3 is TGTGCCAGCAGCTTAGGGACAGGGACTACGTACTATGGCTACACCTTC. Residues: CASSLGTGTTYYGYTF.

This chain connects TRBV19 to TRBJ1-2; D is possibly TRBD1 (6 bases). The germline V gene has CDR1 LNHDA and CDR2 SQIVND (reference sequence). Trimming shortened V by 8 bases and J by 3 bases, and 10 bases separated the two germline ends. There are 12 residues in the CDR3. The CDR3 sequence: CASSQGYYGYTF. The CDR3, as DNA: TGTGCCAGTTCTCAGGGGTACTATGGCTACACCTTC.

This sequence joins TRBV27 and TRBJ2-7; no clear D gene. Deletions cut 10 bases from V and 3 bases from J, with 13 bases between. This CDR3 spans 12 amino acids. Germline V CDR1 and CDR2: MNHEY, SMNVEV (reference sequence). CDR3 nucleotides: TGTGCCACCCTTGGACCGTTCTACGAGCAGTACTTC. Protein product: CATLGPFYEQYF.

The CDR3 protein is CASSQSTKNVLTF. In nucleotides, the CDR3 is TGTGCCAGCAGCCAATCGACCAAAAACGTCCTGACTTTC. The V gene is TRBV5-6, the J gene TRBJ2-6, with unresolved D. Germline-derived CDR1 and CDR2 are SGHDT and YYEEEE. The CDR3 consists of 13 residues. V shed 4 bases and J shed 10 bases, with 12 bases lying between them. Supplemented by reference TRBV5-6 and TRBJ2-6, the full variable domain reads DAGVTQSPTHLIKTRGQQVTLRCSPKSGHDTVSWYQQALGQGPQFIFQYYEEEERQRGNFPDRFSGHQFPNYSSELNVNALLLGDSALYLCASSQSTKNVLTFGAGSRLTVL.

This clone was counted between two and nine times. The chain carries TRBV27 and TRBJ2-1, with 8 bases matching TRBD1. The V and J ends lost 5 bases and 8 bases, in that order; junction bases with no gene match: 8. Germline CDR1 is MNHEY and CDR2 is SMNVEV (reference sequence). The CDR3 covers 14 residues. The CDR3 DNA reads TGTGCCAGCAGTCAGGGGGCGGGACGGGATGAGCAGTTCTTC. It specifies CASSQGAGRDEQFF.

The rearrangement uses TRBV7-2 and TRBJ1-1; D is ambiguous. Trimming left V 6 bases short and J 7 bases short, with 12 bases between. The CDR3 sequence is 12 residues long. Germline V gene lookup returns CDR1 SGHTA and CDR2 FQGNSA. The CDR3 DNA follows: TGTGCCAGCAGTCAACCAGGAAGTGAAGCTTTCTTT. It codes for CASSQPGSEAFF.

The chain is built from TRBV6-5 and TRBJ1-1; a weak D match, TRBD1 (5 bases). This CDR3 is built from 13 residues. Germline CDR1 is MNHEY and CDR2 is SVGAGI. Trimming removed 6 bases at V and 0 bases at J, with 8 bases between. The CDR3 DNA reads TGTGCCAGCAGCCAGGGCGTGAACACTGAAGCTTTCTTT. It specifies CASSQGVNTEAFF.

The chain links TRBV27 to TRBJ2-7; unclear D gene. CDR1 MNHEY and CDR2 SMNVEV come from the germline V gene (reference sequence). This CDR3 has 14 residues. V was pared by 5 bases and J by 1 base, with 12 bases between. CDR3 DNA sequence: TGTGCCAGCAGTCGAGGCGGCATTTCCTACGAGCAGTACTTC. Its protein product is CASSRGGISYEQYF.

The chain recombines TRBV7-9 with TRBJ1-4; D perhaps matches TRBD1 (5 bases). Trimming took off 4 bases at V and 8 bases at J, with 17 bases between the two ends. CDR1 is SEHNR and CDR2 is FQNEAQ in the germline V gene (reference sequence). The CDR3 runs to 15 residues. CDR3 loop: CASSSDRDAIEKLFF. The CDR3 nucleotides are TGTGCCAGCAGCTCCGACCGGGACGCTATCGAAAAACTGTTTTTT.

The chain has TRBV27 and TRBJ1-1; tentatively, D is TRBD1 (5 bases). In germline, CDR1 is MNHEY, CDR2 SMNVEV (reference sequence). The CDR3 is 17 amino acids. V dropped 6 bases and J dropped 3 bases, with 23 bases sitting between them. CDR3 in DNA: TGTGCCAGCAGATCCGAGTTTGGGACCGATCGGGACACTGAAGCTTTCTTT. This encodes CASRSEFGTDRDTEAFF.

This chain connects TRBV27 to TRBJ2-7, with 13 bases aligning to TRBD2. J was trimmed by 4 bases and V by 8 bases; bases with no gene match: 5. There are 14 residues in the CDR3. CDR1 and CDR2 (germline): MNHEY, SMNVEV (reference sequence). CDR3 protein: CASGTSGGGYEQYF. In DNA, the CDR3 is TGTGCCAGCGGCACTAGCGGGGGGGGATACGAGCAGTACTTC.

The V gene is TRBV7-9, the J gene TRBJ2-1, with D unresolved. The germline V and J ends were trimmed by 5 bases and 5 bases, with 16 bases remaining between them. Germline CDR1 reads SEHNR; CDR2 reads FQNEAQ (reference sequence). The CDR3 has 15 residues. CDR3 loop: CASSPTLVQDNEQFF. The CDR3 DNA is TGTGCCAGCAGCCCAACATTGGTTCAGGACAATGAGCAGTTCTTC.

The V and J genes are TRBV27 and TRBJ2-1; 15 bases are a match to TRBD2. Germline V gene lookup returns CDR1 MNHEY and CDR2 SMNVEV (reference sequence). V shed 6 bases, J shed 4 bases, and the junction held 1 base outside the gene matches. CDR3 length: 15 amino acids. CDR3 DNA: TGTGCCAGCAGCGGACTAGCGGGGGGGTACAATGAGCAGTTCTTC. It is translated as CASSGLAGGYNEQFF.

The gene calls are TRBV30 and TRBJ1-5, with unresolved D. The CDR3 loop spans 13 amino acids. Trimming took 7 bases from V and 0 from J, leaving 10 bases between them. Per the germline V gene, CDR1 is GTSNPN and CDR2 is SVGIG (reference sequence). The CDR3 DNA sequence: TGTGCCTATGATGACGATAGCAATCAGCCCCAGCATTTT. Translated, it gives CAYDDDSNQPQHF.

The V and J genes are TRBV5-1 and TRBJ2-5; D remains ambiguous. The ends were cut back, 1 base at V and 2 bases at J, with 12 bases in the middle. Per germline, CDR1 SGHRS and CDR2 YFSETQ. CDR3 length: 15 amino acids. The CDR3 sequence is CASSLTEQGQETQYF. The CDR3 nucleotides are TGCGCCAGCAGCTTGACGGAGCAAGGACAAGAGACCCAGTACTTC.

The V call is TRBV29-1, the J call TRBJ2-1; 8 positions agree with TRBD2. CDR3 length: 17 amino acids. The germline V gene has CDR1 SQVTM and CDR2 ANQGSEA. V shed 3 bases, J shed 4 bases, and the junction held 14 bases outside the gene matches. The CDR3 DNA reads TGCAGCGTTGACCCTTCTTTCAGCGGGGGACCTTACAATGAGCAGTTCTTC. Amino acid sequence: CSVDPSFSGGPYNEQFF.

The table lists this clone with a count of one. V is TRBV2 and J is TRBJ2-3; TRBD2 matches at 8 bases. The CDR3 spans 17 residues. The V gene's germline CDR1 is SNHLY and CDR2 FYNNEI. The J segment lost 1 base and the V segment lost 3 bases, leaving 9 bases of the junction unmatched. The CDR3 nucleotides are TGTGCCAGCAGTGAGTTTTCTTTGCGGGGGGGCACAGATACGCAGTATTTT. Its protein is CASSEFSLRGGTDTQYF.

The chain couples TRBV29-1 to TRBJ1-2; 8 bases are shared with TRBD1. From germline, CDR1 is SQVTM and CDR2 ANQGSEA. The CDR3 is 17 amino acids. The V gene end was trimmed by 2 bases and the J gene end by 2 bases; junction bases not matched to a gene: 13. The CDR3 DNA reads as TGCAGCGTTGAACATATTGTTACAGGGGGACCGAACTATGGCTACACCTTC. It translates to CSVEHIVTGGPNYGYTF.

The chain joins TRBV7-3 to TRBJ2-6, with D possibly being TRBD2 (6 bases). V was trimmed by 2 bases and J by 4 bases, leaving 12 bases between them. The CDR3 is 16 amino acids. Germline CDR1 is SGHTA and CDR2 is FQGTGA. The CDR3 DNA reads as TGTGCCAGCAGCTTAGAAGGGGAGGCCGGGGCCAACGTCCTGACTTTC. It codes for CASSLEGEAGANVLTF.

The rearrangement links TRBV19 to TRBJ2-7; 7 bases map to TRBD2. V was clipped by 6 bases and J by 1 base; unmatched bases: 6. This CDR3 contains 14 residues. The germline gives CDR1 LNHDA, CDR2 SQIVND (reference sequence). The CDR3 here is CASSAGGTSYEQYF. The CDR3 DNA reads as TGTGCCAGTAGCGCCGGGGGGACGTCCTACGAGCAGTACTTC.